The 10 T cell receptor beta chains in this list originate from one sample, sequenced in a study of T cell responses to AZD1222 COVID-19 vaccine. The data were produced by immunoSEQ multiplex PCR, yet TCRdb's version contains in-frame clones alone and is incomplete. The sample lists about 180,000 clones, about nine tenths occurring once. Sequenced material: peripheral blood, taken on day 0 of AZD1222 vaccination. The receptors derive from an adult in good health.

The V and J genes are TRBV19 and TRBJ1-5; 10 bases are a match to TRBD1. CDR1 is LNHDA and CDR2 is SQIVND in the germline V gene (reference sequence). The CDR3 sequence is 17 residues long. Trimming removed 5 bases from V and 5 bases from J; junction bases left unmatched: 12. The CDR3 DNA follows: TGTGCCAGTAGTTATAGGTTAGGACAGGGGGACTATCAGCCCCAGCATTTT. Its translation is CASSYRLGQGDYQPQHF.

The rearrangement uses TRBV7-2 and TRBJ2-3; 11 bases fit TRBD2. The germline V gene has CDR1 SGHTA and CDR2 FQGNSA. Trimming at V came to 1 base and at J to 0 bases, leaving 6 bases not matched to a gene. The CDR3 spans 18 residues. The CDR3 spells CASSLVASGGLSTDTQYF. In DNA, the CDR3 is TGTGCCAGCAGCTTAGTGGCTAGCGGGGGGCTGAGCACAGATACGCAGTATTTT.

This clone was observed a single time. This chain connects TRBV12-3 or TRBV12-4 to TRBJ1-6; D might be TRBD1 (6 bases). This CDR3 is 13 amino acids long. The V end lost 3 bases, the J end lost 10 bases, and 10 bases lay between the germline ends. CDR3 protein: CASSFRGDSPLHF. In DNA form, the CDR3 reads TGTGCCAGCAGTTTTAGGGGGGACTCACCCCTCCACTTT.

This clone has only a few counts. The chain recombines TRBV12-3 or TRBV12-4 with TRBJ2-2; the D is unclear. This CDR3 region has 11 residues. The germline V and J ends were trimmed by 7 bases and 5 bases, with 5 bases remaining between them. The DNA for the CDR3 is TGTGCCAGCACCCCTACCGGGGAGCTGTTTTTT. Translating it yields CASTPTGELFF.

V usage is TRBV25-1 and J usage is TRBJ1-5, with D unresolved. V lost 2 bases to trimming and J lost 0 bases, with 5 bases between them. The CDR3 extends over 14 amino acids. Germline values: CDR1 MGHDK, CDR2 SYGVNS. In DNA form, the CDR3 reads TGTGCCAGCAGTGAACCCTATAGCAATCAGCCCCAGCATTTT. Protein product: CASSEPYSNQPQHF. The variable domain in full, completed from reference TRBV25-1 and TRBJ1-5, reads EADIYQTPRYLVIGTGKKITLECSQTMGHDKMYWYQQDPGMELHLIHYSYGVNSTEKGDLSSESTVSRIRTEHFPLTLESARPSHTSQYLCASSEPYSNQPQHFGDGTRLSIL.

Regarding this clone: Other DNA sequences in this specimen translate into the identical CDR3. This chain links TRBV15 with TRBJ2-2; D not certain. V dropped 1 base and J dropped 4 bases, with 1 base sitting between them. Germline CDR1 and CDR2: LNHNV and YYDKDF (reference sequence). There are 12 residues in the CDR3. CDR3 bases: TGTGCCACCAGCAGAGGCACCGGGGAGCTGTTTTTT. It translates to CATSRGTGELFF.

The V gene is TRBV19, the J gene TRBJ2-2; possible D gene TRBD2, 6 bases. Looked up from germline, CDR1 is LNHDA and CDR2 is SQIVND (reference sequence). Trimming removed 4 bases at V and 2 bases at J, with 26 bases between. The CDR3 has 20 residues. DNA for the CDR3: TGTGCCAGTAGTACCCACTGGTCCAAAGTTTCCGGGGGTAACACCGGGGAGCTGTTTTTT. Protein product: CASSTHWSKVSGGNTGELFF.

The chain uses TRBV4-3 and TRBJ1-2, with 9 bases lining up with TRBD1. In germline, CDR1 is LGHNA, CDR2 YSLEER. V lost 3 bases, J lost 3 bases, and 5 bases stayed unmatched. This CDR3 is 15 amino acids long. CDR3 coding DNA: TGCGCCAGCAGCCAGGCGGGACAGGGAGACTATGGCTACACCTTC. This encodes CASSQAGQGDYGYTF.

The V and J genes are TRBV19 and TRBJ1-1; maybe TRBD1 (5 bases). Deletions cut 10 bases from V and 2 bases from J, with 14 bases between. CDR3 length equals 13 residues. Germline values: CDR1 LNHDA, CDR2 SQIVND (reference sequence). The CDR3 loop reads CATLRQPNTEAFF. The CDR3 coding sequence is TGTGCCACCCTGAGACAGCCCAACACTGAAGCTTTCTTT.

V is TRBV19 and J is TRBJ1-5; D unclear. Per germline, CDR1 LNHDA and CDR2 SQIVND (reference sequence). The V and J ends lost 5 bases and 2 bases respectively, with 7 bases between them. CDR3 length equals 13 residues. In DNA form, the CDR3 reads TGTGCCAGTAGTGAGGGAGGCAATCAGCCCCAGCATTTT. Its translation: CASSEGGNQPQHF.